A selection of T cell receptor beta chains follows, all from one sample in a study of blood T cell repertoires in COVID-19. Profiling relied on immunoSEQ multiplex PCR, and the TCRdb table lists in-frame clones only, not all of them. The top ten clones hold around a sixth of a sample with under 200,000 clones, roughly 80% of them seen once. The sequenced sample consisted of peripheral blood. These receptors all come from a man aged 60 to 69 with active or convalescent COVID-19. Each CDR3 is given with its conserved first and last residue. Fields, in order: clone size, D gene, J gene, V gene, CDR3 length, CDR3 protein, CDR3 DNA. The D gene is left open where the match is weak. Only some rows state a clone size, as once, few, many or a class for expanded clones.

.	.	TRBJ1-2	TRBV5-1	12	CASSFERRGYTF	TGCGCCAGCAGCTTCGAGAGAAGAGGCTACACCTTC
.	.	TRBJ1-2	TRBV14	16	CASSQEGYRANYGYTF	TGTGCCAGCAGCCAAGAAGGTTACAGAGCTAACTATGGCTACACCTTC
once	TRBD2	TRBJ2-3	TRBV27	15	CASSPWTSETDTQYF	TGTGCCAGCAGTCCATGGACTAGCGAAACAGATACGCAGTATTTT
.	.	TRBJ1-3	TRBV29-1	13	CSVSGGSGNTIYF	TGCAGCGTTTCGGGGGGGTCTGGAAACACCATATATTTT
.	.	TRBJ2-7	TRBV9	14	CASSPRDSVYEQYF	TGTGCCAGCAGCCCCCGGGACTCGGTATACGAGCAGTACTTC
once	TRBD1	TRBJ1-1	TRBV3-1/TRBV3-2	15	CASCWTGAGRTEAFF	TGTGCCAGCTGCTGGACAGGGGCGGGACGCACTGAAGCTTTCTTT
.	TRBD2	TRBJ2-1	TRBV6-5	14	CASSLAGFYNEQFF	TGTGCCAGCAGTCTAGCGGGGTTCTACAATGAGCAGTTCTTC
few	.	TRBJ2-7	TRBV27	13	CASRGPGVREQYF	TGTGCCAGCAGAGGACCAGGGGTAAGGGAGCAGTACTTC
.	TRBD2	TRBJ2-1	TRBV9	14	CASSVGLANNEQFF	TGTGCCAGCAGCGTAGGACTAGCGAACAATGAGCAGTTCTTC
.	TRBD1	TRBJ2-2	TRBV7-3	16	CASSFSQGTKTGELFF	TGTGCCAGCAGCTTTTCACAGGGGACCAAGACCGGGGAGCTGTTTTTT
.	TRBD1	TRBJ2-7	TRBV28	14	CATDRTGAPYEQYF	TGTGCCACCGATCGGACAGGGGCCCCCTACGAGCAGTACTTC
.	TRBD2	TRBJ2-7	TRBV7-2	14	CASSPGLAGSEQYF	TGTGCCAGCAGCCCTGGACTAGCGGGATCCGAGCAGTACTTC
.	TRBD1	TRBJ1-3	TRBV4-1	21	CASSRTATGTGGFSTGNTIYF	TGCGCCAGCAGCCGAACTGCCACCGGGACAGGGGGTTTTAGCACTGGAAACACCATATATTTT
.	TRBD2	TRBJ2-5	TRBV24-1	19	CATSGTTGTSGQYQETQYF	TGTGCCACCAGTGGAACTACCGGGACTAGCGGGCAGTACCAAGAGACCCAGTACTTC
.	TRBD1	TRBJ2-2	TRBV5-1	17	CASSLNQGQHNTGELFF	TGCGCCAGCAGCCTGAATCAGGGACAGCATAACACCGGGGAGCTGTTTTTT
.	.	TRBJ2-3	TRBV24-1	13	CAIGSGATDTQYF	TGTGCCATCGGATCAGGGGCCACAGATACGCAGTATTTT
.	TRBD1	TRBJ1-6	TRBV24-1	16	CATSDRDRDHNSPLHF	TGTGCCACCAGTGATCGGGACAGGGACCATAATTCACCCCTCCACTTT
.	TRBD2	TRBJ2-7	TRBV7-8	19	CASSSSIVPPWREGYEQYF	TGTGCCAGCAGCTCAAGTATAGTCCCCCCCTGGCGGGAGGGATACGAGCAGTACTTC
few	.	TRBJ2-7	TRBV6-5	15	CASSYSTGLSYEQYF	TGTGCCAGCAGTTACTCGACAGGCCTCTCCTACGAGCAGTACTTC
.	TRBD2	TRBJ2-6	TRBV4-3	18	CASSPSGGSHSGANVLTF	TGCGCCAGCAGCCCCTCGGGGGGGTCCCACTCTGGGGCCAACGTCCTGACTTTC
.	.	TRBJ1-6	TRBV28	12	CASTNGHGALHF	TGTGCCAGCACTAACGGTCACGGGGCCCTCCACTTT
few	.	TRBJ2-2	TRBV4-3	16	CASSHLGSANTGELFF	TGCGCCAGCAGCCACCTCGGCAGCGCAAACACCGGGGAGCTGTTTTTT
.	.	TRBJ2-2	TRBV7-9	15	CASSPQRGSYGELFF	TGTGCCAGCAGCCCTCAGAGGGGGTCTTACGGGGAGCTGTTTTTT
.	.	TRBJ2-3	TRBV9	14	CASSPVGGWDTQYF	TGTGCCAGCAGCCCCGTGGGGGGATGGGATACGCAGTATTTT
.	.	TRBJ1-1	TRBV10-3	15	CAISESGAGYTEAFF	TGTGCCATCAGTGAGTCGGGGGCAGGGTACACTGAAGCTTTCTTT
once	.	TRBJ1-1	TRBV28	15	CASSSPPGVNTEAFF	TGTGCCAGCAGTTCCCCTCCGGGTGTAAACACTGAAGCTTTCTTT
.	.	TRBJ1-2	TRBV7-8	15	CASSLGRGGNYGYTF	TGTGCCTCTAGCTTGGGGAGGGGAGGGAACTATGGCTACACCTTC
few	TRBD1	TRBJ1-4	TRBV2	14	CASRVQGAGEKLFF	TGTGCCAGCAGAGTACAGGGGGCCGGGGAAAAACTGTTTTTT
.	.	TRBJ2-3	TRBV18	16	CASSPRPRGATDTQYF	TGTGCCAGCTCACCGAGGCCTCGGGGGGCGACAGATACGCAGTATTTT
.	TRBD1	TRBJ1-2	TRBV4-2	13	CASSQTGGRGYTF	TGTGCCAGCAGCCAAACAGGGGGCCGAGGCTACACCTTC
.	.	TRBJ2-3	TRBV30	13	CAWNQGRTDTQYF	TGTGCCTGGAATCAGGGAAGGACAGATACGCAGTATTTT
once	TRBD2	TRBJ2-1	TRBV5-1	14	CASSLLLAGGEQFF	TGCGCCAGCAGCTTGTTGCTAGCGGGAGGTGAGCAGTTCTTC
.	TRBD1	TRBJ1-1	TRBV3-1/TRBV3-2	13	CASSPDRARFAFF	TGTGCCAGCAGCCCGGACAGGGCGAGGTTCGCTTTCTTT
.	.	TRBJ2-7	TRBV6-4	13	CASSVEQGYEQYF	TGTGCCAGCAGTGTGGAACAGGGCTACGAGCAGTACTTC
.	.	TRBJ2-2	TRBV6-5	14	CASSYGPNTGELFF	TGTGCCAGCAGTTACGGGCCGAACACCGGGGAGCTGTTTTTT
.	.	TRBJ2-7	TRBV6-5	13	CASKGGNGYEQYF	TGTGCCAGCAAGGGGGGGAACGGCTACGAGCAGTACTTC
.	.	TRBJ1-2	TRBV4-2	14	CASSQDRTGNGYTF	TGTGCCAGCAGCCAAGATCGTACGGGGAATGGCTACACCTTC
.	TRBD1	TRBJ2-3	TRBV11-3	17	CASSSYTGQGGTDTQYF	TGTGCCAGCAGCTCTTATACTGGACAGGGGGGCACAGATACGCAGTATTTT
few	TRBD2	TRBJ2-7	TRBV5-1	18	CASSLGVHSGRKVGEQYF	TGCGCCAGCAGCTTGGGGGTTCATAGCGGGAGGAAGGTGGGCGAGCAGTACTTC
once	TRBD1	TRBJ1-1	TRBV5-1	16	CASSLKTGPGDTEAFF	TGCGCCAGCAGCTTGAAGACAGGGCCAGGGGACACTGAAGCTTTCTTT
.	.	TRBJ2-5	TRBV28	17	CASSLFSAGRYQETQYF	TGTGCCAGCAGTTTATTCTCGGCGGGAAGGTACCAAGAGACCCAGTACTTC
.	.	TRBJ1-1	TRBV19	14	CASSIPGGNTEAFF	TGTGCCAGTAGTATTCCGGGAGGAAACACTGAAGCTTTCTTT
once	TRBD1	TRBJ2-4	TRBV6-1	15	CASSELRTGSNIQYF	TGTGCCAGCAGTGAATTAAGGACAGGGAGTAACATTCAGTACTTC
few	.	TRBJ2-7	TRBV19	14	CASSNTGLSYEQYF	TGTGCCAGTAGTAACACAGGTCTTTCCTACGAGCAGTACTTC
.	.	TRBJ2-3	TRBV7-8	16	CASSLVGRGNTDTQYF	TGTGCCAGCAGCTTAGTTGGCAGGGGAAACACAGATACGCAGTATTTT